These T cell receptor beta chains were read from a single sample in a study of cytomegalovirus exposure and HLA in healthy donors. Libraries were prepared by immunoSEQ multiplex PCR; TCRdb keeps only in-frame clonotypes and omits some of them. The top ten hold around 0.8% of the sample, which has about 170,000 clones, approximately 80% seen once. The sample consisted of PBMCs. Every receptor here comes from a woman under 30 in good health and CMV-seronegative. CDR3s include the opening cysteine and the closing phenylalanine or tryptophan. The D gene is left open where the match is weak. Not every row has a clone size; where given, it reads once, few, many or a size class.

v_gene	d_gene	j_gene	abundance	CDR3nt	CDR3aa
TRBV27	.	TRBJ2-7	.	TGTGCCAGCAGTTTGCGTAGAGGTGGGTCCGAGCAGTACTTC	CASSLRRGGSEQYF
TRBV6-5	.	TRBJ1-5	.	TGTGCCAGCAGTTACCGGGAGTATAGCAATCAGCCCCAGCATTTT	CASSYREYSNQPQHF
TRBV10-1	TRBD1	TRBJ2-7	.	TGCGCCAGCAGTGAGTCGACAGGGCTGAACGAGCAGTACTTC	CASSESTGLNEQYF
TRBV2	.	TRBJ2-1	.	TGTGCCAGCAGTGGCGCGCATGAGCAGTTCTTC	CASSGAHEQFF
TRBV30	TRBD1	TRBJ1-5	.	TGTGCCTGGAGTGGGACAGGGCTTGGGGAGGCCCAGCATTTT	CAWSGTGLGEAQHF
TRBV18	.	TRBJ2-7	.	TGTGCCAGCTCACCCGGGACAAACATCTACGAGCAGTACTTC	CASSPGTNIYEQYF
TRBV27	.	TRBJ2-5	.	TGTGCCAGCAGTTTAAGGAGGGCAGAGACCCAGTACTTC	CASSLRRAETQYF
TRBV7-8	.	TRBJ2-7	.	TGTGCCAGTAGGGGACGGGAGAACTACGAGCAGTACTTC	CASRGRENYEQYF
TRBV6-1	TRBD1	TRBJ2-5	.	TGTGCCAGCGCGACAGGGGCGGCAGAGACCCAGTACTTC	CASATGAAETQYF
TRBV30	.	TRBJ1-1	.	TGTGCCTGGAGTGCGGACAGACACACTGAAGCTTTCTTT	CAWSADRHTEAFF
TRBV5-4	TRBD2	TRBJ2-2	.	TGTGCCAGCAGCTTGCCGGGAGGCAACACCGGGGAGCTGTTTTTT	CASSLPGGNTGELFF
TRBV28	.	TRBJ2-7	.	TGTGCCAGCACCTCCCGCTCCTACGAGCAGTACTTC	CASTSRSYEQYF
TRBV29-1	TRBD1	TRBJ1-2	few	TGCAGCGTTGTTCCCGGACAGGGAATCTATGGCTACACCTTC	CSVVPGQGIYGYTF
TRBV27	TRBD2	TRBJ2-3	.	TGTGCCACCCCAAGGCGGGGGACTAGCGGGACAGATACGCAGTATTTT	CATPRRGTSGTDTQYF
TRBV7-2	TRBD1	TRBJ2-1	.	TGTGCCAGCAGCTTCATACCGGGACAGGGTAGCCATGAGCAGTTCTTC	CASSFIPGQGSHEQFF
TRBV28	.	TRBJ2-5	.	TGTGCCAGCAGTGCTAGCGTCCAAGAGACCCAGTACTTC	CASSASVQETQYF
TRBV4-3	.	TRBJ2-7	few	TGCGCCAGCAGCCAAGATTGGGCCAGGATCTACGAGCAGTACTTC	CASSQDWARIYEQYF
TRBV5-1	TRBD2	TRBJ2-7	.	TGCGCCAGCAGCTTGAAGGGGACTAACGAGCAGTTCTACGAGCAGTACTTC	CASSLKGTNEQFYEQYF
TRBV28	TRBD2	TRBJ2-7	.	TGTGCCAGCAGTTTAACCTTGGGACTAGCGGGCTACGAGCAGTACTTC	CASSLTLGLAGYEQYF
TRBV5-4	TRBD2	TRBJ2-3	.	TGTGCCAGCAGCCTTAAGCGGGAGCGGGGCACAGATACGCAGTATTTT	CASSLKRERGTDTQYF
TRBV6-5	.	TRBJ1-1	once	TGTGCCAGCAGTTTGACAGTTTCCATGAACACTGAAGCTTTCTTT	CASSLTVSMNTEAFF
TRBV27	TRBD2	TRBJ2-3	.	TGTGCCAGCAGTTTAAGGGAGGGCGGAGATACGCAGTATTTT	CASSLREGGDTQYF
TRBV11-3	.	TRBJ1-6	.	TGTGCCAGCAGCCGCGGGGTGGGGTTCGTCCACTTT	CASSRGVGFVHF
TRBV15	TRBD1	TRBJ1-1	.	TGTGCCACCAGCAGAGATGTGTCCAGGGGGTCCACTGAAGCTTTCTTT	CATSRDVSRGSTEAFF
TRBV6-1	TRBD2	TRBJ2-1	.	TGTGCCAGCGGGACTAGTTACGAAGGTGAGCAGTTCTTC	CASGTSYEGEQFF
TRBV29-1	.	TRBJ1-3	.	TGCAGCGTTGTCAGAGGTACTGGAAACACCATATATTTT	CSVVRGTGNTIYF
TRBV28	TRBD2	TRBJ2-1	.	TGTGCCAGCAGTTTTTTGGGCGGGAGACCCCCGCCTGGCTACAATGAGCAGTTCTTC	CASSFLGGRPPPGYNEQFF
TRBV6-5	.	TRBJ2-7	many	TGTGCCAGCAGTTACTCGTACCAGATCAAGACCTACGAGCAGTACTTC	CASSYSYQIKTYEQYF
TRBV6-6	.	TRBJ2-7	once	TGTGCCAGCAGTGGCAACGGGTTCAACGAGCAGTACTTC	CASSGNGFNEQYF
TRBV6-1	TRBD1	TRBJ1-5	.	TGTGCCAGCAGCCAGGGACAGGGGGCCGTTCAGCCCCAGCATTTT	CASSQGQGAVQPQHF
TRBV28	.	TRBJ1-2	.	TGTGCCAGCAGCCTGAGAAGGGAGAGCTACACCTTC	CASSLRRESYTF
TRBV7-3	TRBD2	TRBJ2-7	.	TGTGCCAGCAGCTTAACTAGCGGGAAGACTAGCGAGCAGTACTTC	CASSLTSGKTSEQYF
TRBV9	.	TRBJ2-2	.	TGTGCCAGCAGCGTCTCTGACACCGGGGAGCTGTTTTTT	CASSVSDTGELFF
TRBV20-1	.	TRBJ1-4	.	TGCGGGGCGGGAGCTAATGAAAAACTGTTTTTT	CGAGANEKLFF
TRBV20-1	.	TRBJ2-7	.	TGCAGTGCTAGGGGGAGCTACGAGCAGTACTTC	CSARGSYEQYF
TRBV5-6	.	TRBJ1-4	.	TGTGCCAGCAGGAAGCAGACTGCAACTAATGAAAAACTGTTTTTT	CASRKQTATNEKLFF
TRBV18	.	TRBJ2-1	.	TGTGCCAGCTCACGTAGCGGACTCACCTACAATGAGCAGTTCTTC	CASSRSGLTYNEQFF
TRBV25-1	TRBD2	TRBJ2-7	.	TGTGCCAGCAGTGAACTAGCGGGAGCGGTCTCCGAGCAGTACTTC	CASSELAGAVSEQYF
TRBV6-5	TRBD1	TRBJ1-1	.	TGTGCCAGCAGTTCCAGACAGGGCCGGGGGACTGAAGCTTTCTTT	CASSSRQGRGTEAFF
TRBV19	TRBD1	TRBJ1-2	.	TGTGCCAGTAGTATTGTCCGGACAGGGAGTAATGGCTACACCTTC	CASSIVRTGSNGYTF
TRBV11-2	.	TRBJ1-1	.	TGTGCCAGCAGCTTAGATAACAGCCCGTGGACTGAAGCTTTCTTT	CASSLDNSPWTEAFF